This T cell receptor (beta chain) came from a study of T cell changes during pregnancy in multiple sclerosis. The CDR3 length is 15 residues. V lost 1 base, J lost 0 bases, and 9 bases lay in between. Germline V gene sequence: CDR1 SGHTA, CDR2 FQGNSA. TCRdb's table, derived via immunoSEQ multiplex PCR, lists solely in-frame clones and lacks some. The top ten clones hold roughly 0.44% of a sample with around 35,000 clones, 90% to 95% of them seen once. This chain uses TRBV7-2 with TRBJ1-2, with D maybe TRBD1 (5 bases). The starting material was CD4+ T cells from peripheral blood mononuclear cells, obtained after pregnancy. The clonotype originates from a female donor with multiple sclerosis, enrolled in a pregnancy study. The CDR3, as DNA: TGTGCCAGCAGCTTAGAAACAGGTGCTAACTATGGCTACACCTTC. This translates into CASSLETGANYGYTF.